The 27 T cell receptor beta chains in this list originate from one sample, sequenced in a study of T cell repertoires in cytomegalovirus infection. In TCRdb, the reads were re-called with MiXCR into one record per CDR3 protein. The data hold approximately 89,000 distinct CDR3 sequences, with about 29% observed a single time. These receptors are not linked to any known antigen. Sample: CD8+ T cells from cultured PBMCs, taken from culture after CMV antigen stimulation. Every receptor here comes from a human donor in good health (CMV status not recorded). Some clones in this sample may be carry-over from other donors' samples.

This clonotype was seen only once. For the CDR3, the DNA is TGTGCCAGCAAGACTAGCGGGGGGCCCGATACGCAGTATTTT. It encodes CASKTSGGPDTQYF. The chain has TRBV7-9 and TRBJ2-3, with 13 bases that match TRBD2. This CDR3 contains 14 residues. Germline-derived CDR1 and CDR2 are SEHNR and FQNEAQ (reference sequence). Trimming took 7 bases from V and 6 from J; bases not matched to a gene: 4. The whole variable domain, filled in from reference TRBV7-9 and TRBJ2-3, reads DTGVSQNPRHKITKRGQNVTFRCDPISEHNRLYWYRQTLGQGPEFLTYFQNEAQLEKSRLLSDRFSAERPKGSFSTLEIQRTEQGDSAMYLCASKTSGGPDTQYFGPGTRLTVL.

The chain links TRBV6-2 or TRBV6-3 to TRBJ2-3; 9 nucleotides match TRBD2. Unmatched junction bases numbered 19, after V lost 6 bases and J lost 6 bases. Per germline, CDR1 MNHEY and CDR2 SVGEGT. The CDR3 loop spans 18 amino acids. CDR3 amino acids: CASSPTEGTSPAGDTQYF. The CDR3 nucleotides read TGTGCCAGCAGCCCCACCGAAGGGACTAGCCCGGCGGGGGATACGCAGTATTTT.

This clonotype was detected ten times or more. The chain combines TRBV7-2 with TRBJ1-1; D may be TRBD1 (6 bases). The CDR3 covers 13 residues. V was shortened by 4 bases and J by 3 bases, with 9 bases between the two germline ends. Germline V gene lookup returns CDR1 SGHTA and CDR2 FQGNSA. The CDR3: CASSWTDYTEAFF. DNA for the CDR3: TGTGCCAGCAGCTGGACAGATTACACTGAAGCTTTCTTT.

The chain combines TRBV7-6 with TRBJ2-1, with TRBD2 identical over 7 bases. After removal of 1 base from V and 2 bases from J, the junction contained 5 bases not matched to a gene. Per germline, CDR1 SGHVS and CDR2 FNYEAQ. CDR3 length: 16 residues. Here the CDR3 DNA reads TGTGCCAGCAGCTTAGAAGGCGGGGGACCCTACAATGAGCAGTTCTTC. It encodes CASSLEGGGPYNEQFF.

This rearrangement joins TRBV20-1 to TRBJ2-1, with TRBD1 matching over 7 bases. Germline V gene lookup returns CDR1 DFQATT and CDR2 SNEGSKA (reference sequence). Unmatched junction bases numbered 2, after V lost 6 bases and J lost 0 bases. This CDR3 is built from 13 residues. CDR3 sequence reads: CSARGLSYNEQFF. CDR3 sequence (DNA): TGCAGTGCGAGGGGGCTCTCCTACAATGAGCAGTTCTTC.

As concerns this clonotype: At one end the junction does not follow the germline gene, possibly because of a read error. The chain is built from TRBV5-6 and TRBJ2-1; possible D gene TRBD1, 6 bases. The CDR3 spans 14 residues. The V gene's germline CDR1 is SGHDT and CDR2 YYEEEE. The CDR3 sequence: CASSPPQGRGEQVF. The DNA of the CDR3 is TGTGCCAGCAGCCCGCCACAGGGTCGGGGTGAGCAGGTCTTC.

By sample share, this clonotype is medium-sized (0.01 to 0.1%). The chain links TRBV7-8 to TRBJ1-5; TRBD1 agrees at 12 bases. V gave up 5 bases and J gave up 2 bases; unmatched junction bases: 7. The CDR3 has 17 residues. Germline-derived CDR1 and CDR2 are SGHVS and FQNEAQ. The CDR3 region has the DNA TGTGCCAGCAGCCCAGGGGACAGGGGGCTTGGCAATCAGCCCCAGCATTTT. Protein product: CASSPGDRGLGNQPQHF. Complete variable domain (other parts from reference TRBV7-8 and TRBJ1-5): GAGVSQSPRYKVAKRGQDVALRCDPISGHVSLFWYQQALGQGPEFLTYFQNEAQLDKSGLPSDRFFAERPEGSVSTLKIQRTQQEDSAVYLCASSPGDRGLGNQPQHFGDGTRLSIL.

The V and J genes are TRBV5-1 and TRBJ2-1, with 14 bases lining up with TRBD2. Germline V gene sequence: CDR1 SGHRS, CDR2 YFSETQ. With V trimmed by 4 bases and J by 10 bases, 7 bases remained unmatched. The CDR3 loop spans 15 amino acids. This CDR3 reads CASSPWTSGGPEQFF. CDR3 sequence (DNA): TGCGCCAGCAGCCCCTGGACTAGCGGGGGGCCAGAGCAGTTCTTC.

The sample holds a few counts of this clonotype. The junction and the germline gene differ at one end; a read error may be behind it. The V and J genes are TRBV12-3 or TRBV12-4 and TRBJ2-4; a possible D gene is TRBD2 (5 bases). The CDR3 is made up of 13 amino acids. The CDR3 protein is CASSLDRRGIQYF. The CDR3 DNA is TGTGCTAGCAGTTTAGACCGACGGGGCATTCAGTACTTC.

The chain combines TRBV2 with TRBJ1-2, with no clear D. The CDR3 sequence is 13 residues long. Looked up from germline, CDR1 is SNHLY and CDR2 is FYNNEI. V was cut by 5 bases and J by 4 bases, with 11 bases left in between. CDR3 protein: CASSKWASYGYTF. In DNA form, the CDR3 reads TGTGCCAGCAGTAAGTGGGCTAGCTATGGCTACACCTTC.

The V and J genes are TRBV4-1 and TRBJ2-1; 7 positions match TRBD1. Germline-derived CDR1 and CDR2 are MGHRA and YSYEKL. The V gene end was trimmed by 0 bases and the J gene end by 7 bases; junction bases not matched to a gene: 6. This CDR3 is built from 15 residues. The CDR3: CASSQETGLGNEQFF. CDR3 bases: TGCGCCAGCAGCCAAGAGACAGGGTTGGGGAATGAGCAGTTCTTC.

J is TRBJ2-3 and V is TRBV3-1, with 9 nucleotides matching TRBD2. CDR3 size: 18 residues. The junction had 9 bases not matched to a gene; V was cut back by 1 base and J by 1 base. The V gene's germline CDR1 is LGHDT and CDR2 YNNKEL (reference sequence). CDR3 in DNA: TGTGCCAGCAGCCAAGCATTAGCGGGGGAGGTCGGCACAGATACGCAGTATTTT. It codes for CASSQALAGEVGTDTQYF.

V gene TRBV20-1 combines with J gene TRBJ1-1, with a weak D call TRBD1 (5 bases). Trimming took off 3 bases at V and 1 base at J, with 9 bases between the two ends. The CDR3 covers 13 residues. The germline V gene encodes CDR1 DFQATT and CDR2 SNEGSKA (reference sequence). CDR3: CSASRARNTEAFF. CDR3 bases: TGCAGTGCTAGCAGGGCCAGGAACACTGAAGCTTTCTTT.

This clonotype was seen ten or more times. The chain combines TRBV7-8 with TRBJ2-1; 12 positions match TRBD2. The CDR3 is 15 amino acids. The V segment lost 4 bases and the J segment 8 bases; nucleotides outside the gene matches: 6. Germline CDR1 is SGHVS and CDR2 is FQNEAQ. The DNA of the CDR3 is TGTGCCAGCAGCTCTAGCGGGGGGGCCGGGGATGAGCAGTTCTTC. Amino acid sequence: CASSSSGGAGDEQFF.

The chain couples TRBV12-3 or TRBV12-4 to TRBJ2-3, with D hard to call. The V end lost 7 bases, the J end lost 2 bases, and 10 bases lay between the germline ends. The CDR3 length is 13 residues. CDR3 bases: TGTGCCAGCACCAATGCGTTCACAGATACGCAGTATTTT. Encoded protein: CASTNAFTDTQYF.

This sequence joins TRBV14 and TRBJ1-1; the D gene is possibly TRBD1 (6 bases). The germline CDR1 and CDR2 sequences are SGHDN and FVKESK. Trimming stripped 3 bases from V and 6 bases from J, with 17 bases between. This CDR3 spans 15 amino acids. CDR3 in DNA: TGTGCCAGCAGCCATGTAAGACAGGCCGCCCCTGAAGCTTTCTTT. Its translation is CASSHVRQAAPEAFF.

V and J are TRBV7-9 and TRBJ1-2; D call uncertain. Germline CDR1 SEHNR, CDR2 FQNEAQ (reference sequence). V was shortened by 7 bases and J by 6 bases, with 18 bases between the two germline ends. The CDR3 is 14 residues long. The CDR3 reads CASTLLVGVNGYTF. The CDR3 DNA reads as TGTGCCAGCACCCTCCTTGTTGGGGTCAATGGCTACACCTTC.

The chain combines TRBV14 with TRBJ2-1, with 9 positions matching TRBD1. V shed 0 bases and J 9 bases; nucleotides not matched to a gene: 6. The CDR3 runs to 15 residues. The germline V gene has CDR1 SGHDN and CDR2 FVKESK. This CDR3 reads CASSQDWGQGAEQFF. The CDR3 bases are TGTGCCAGCAGCCAAGATTGGGGACAGGGAGCTGAGCAGTTCTTC.

The CDR3 region is CASSPLAGGADTQYF. CDR3 nucleotide sequence: TGTGCCAGCAGTCCACTAGCGGGGGGAGCAGATACGCAGTATTTT. The chain carries TRBV27 and TRBJ2-3; 12 nucleotides agree with TRBD2. CDR3 length: 15 amino acids. J lost 4 bases, V lost 5 bases, and 4 bases had no gene match. Germline lookup yields CDR1 MNHEY and CDR2 SMNVEV (reference sequence).

The rearrangement links TRBV24-1 to TRBJ2-1, with TRBD2 as a possible D gene (5 bases). Trimming removed 0 bases from V and 0 bases from J, with 5 bases in between. The germline V gene has CDR1 KGHDR and CDR2 SFDVKD. The CDR3 spans 15 residues. The CDR3 region is CATSDLGSSYNEQFF. Written as DNA, the CDR3 is TGTGCCACCAGTGATTTGGGGAGCTCCTACAATGAGCAGTTCTTC.

The rearrangement uses TRBV12-3 or TRBV12-4 and TRBJ2-2; the match to TRBD1 covers 8 bases. The CDR3 totals 15 residues. Trimming at V came to 6 bases and at J to 6 bases, leaving 9 bases not matched to a gene. DNA for the CDR3: TGTGCCAGCAGCATAACGGCAGGGGGCCCCGGGGAGCTGTTTTTT. Its protein is CASSITAGGPGELFF.

This clonotype came up many times. DNA for the CDR3: TGTGCCAGCAGCTTAGGAGGGGTGAACACTGAAGCTTTCTTT. Its translation is CASSLGGVNTEAFF. The chain uses TRBV7-6 and TRBJ1-1; the D gene is possibly TRBD1 (5 bases). V lost 1 base and J lost 0, with 6 bases in between. The CDR3 spans 14 residues. CDR1 and CDR2 (germline): SGHVS, FNYEAQ.

This clonotype was seen a few times. The chain recombines TRBV27 with TRBJ2-7; weak D call: TRBD2 (7 bases). From germline, CDR1 is MNHEY and CDR2 SMNVEV (reference sequence). This CDR3 spans 13 amino acids. Trimming stripped 8 bases from V and 4 bases from J, with 15 bases between. CDR3 amino acids: CASGGGLKYEQYF. DNA for the CDR3: TGTGCCAGCGGGGGGGGGCTTAAATACGAGCAGTACTTC.

This clonotype was seen ten or more times. CDR3 nucleotides: TGTGCCAGCAGCTTAACTGCTTTGGGGACGGATACGCAGTATTTT. It specifies CASSLTALGTDTQYF. This chain uses TRBV7-3 with TRBJ2-3, with D perhaps TRBD1 or TRBD2 (5 bases each). Trimming shortened V by 0 bases and J by 6 bases, and 13 bases separated the two germline ends. The CDR3 is 15 residues long. The germline V gene encodes CDR1 SGHTA and CDR2 FQGTGA.

This clonotype was recorded only once. The chain employs TRBV4-1 and TRBJ2-3; possible D gene TRBD2, 5 bases. V lost 1 base to trimming and J lost 10 bases, with 12 bases between them. Germline V gene sequence: CDR1 MGHRA, CDR2 YSYEKL. The CDR3 loop spans 13 amino acids. This CDR3 is CASSQAGVRAQYF. The CDR3 bases are TGCGCCAGCAGCCAAGCCGGGGTGAGGGCGCAGTATTTT.

By share, this clonotype counts as medium-sized. V and J are TRBV7-2 and TRBJ1-1; perhaps TRBD1 as D (5 bases). CDR1 is SGHTA, CDR2 FQGNSA, per germline. Trimming stripped 1 base from V and 0 bases from J, with 9 bases between. The CDR3 spans 15 residues. CDR3 sequence reads: CASSLVGGLNTEAFF. The CDR3 nucleotides are TGTGCCAGCAGCTTAGTTGGGGGTCTGAACACTGAAGCTTTCTTT.

The chain combines TRBV20-1 with TRBJ1-5; weak D call: TRBD1 (6 bases). In germline, CDR1 is DFQATT, CDR2 SNEGSKA (reference sequence). V was trimmed by 4 bases and J by 3 bases, leaving 7 bases between them. The CDR3 sequence is 12 residues long. The CDR3 here is CSANRANQPQHF. CDR3 DNA: TGCAGTGCTAACAGGGCCAATCAGCCCCAGCATTTT.